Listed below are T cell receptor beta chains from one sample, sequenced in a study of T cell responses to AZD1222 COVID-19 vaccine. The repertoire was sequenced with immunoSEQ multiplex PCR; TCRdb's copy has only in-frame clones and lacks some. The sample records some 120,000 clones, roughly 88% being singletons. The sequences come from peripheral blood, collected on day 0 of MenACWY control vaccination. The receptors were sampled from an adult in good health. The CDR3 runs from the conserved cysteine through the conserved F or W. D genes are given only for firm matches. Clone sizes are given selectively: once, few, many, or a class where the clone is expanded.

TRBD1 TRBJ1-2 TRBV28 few CASGGTGGRYGYTF TGTGCCAGTGGGGGGACAGGGGGCCGCTATGGCTACACCTTC
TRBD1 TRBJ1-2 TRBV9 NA CASSVAGDSNYGYTF TGTGCCAGCAGCGTAGCGGGGGACAGTAACTATGGCTACACCTTC
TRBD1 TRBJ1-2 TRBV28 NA CASSYPPTGVWGYTF TGTGCCAGCAGTTACCCCCCTACAGGGGTGTGGGGCTACACCTTC
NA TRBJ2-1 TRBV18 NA CASSPPGSSYNEQFF TGTGCCAGCTCACCACCAGGGAGCTCCTACAATGAGCAGTTCTTC
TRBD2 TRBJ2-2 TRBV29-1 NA CSVGTSGATGELFF TGCAGCGTGGGGACTAGCGGGGCCACCGGGGAGCTGTTTTTT
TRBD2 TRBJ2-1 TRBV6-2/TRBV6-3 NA CASSYSTSGGPYNEQFF TGTGCCAGCAGTTACAGTACTAGCGGGGGACCTTACAATGAGCAGTTCTTC
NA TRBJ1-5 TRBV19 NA CASFDRLNQPQHF TGTGCCAGTTTCGACAGGCTCAATCAGCCCCAGCATTTT
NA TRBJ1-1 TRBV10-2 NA CASSEEVGTEAFF TGCGCCAGCAGTGAGGAGGTCGGCACTGAAGCTTTCTTT
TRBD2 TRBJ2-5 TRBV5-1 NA CASSLGSGAVLETQYF TGCGCCAGCAGCTTAGGAAGCGGGGCGGTATTGGAGACCCAGTACTTC
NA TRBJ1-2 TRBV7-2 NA CASSLGSAFPSYTF TGTGCCAGCAGCTTAGGTTCTGCTTTTCCGAGCTACACCTTC
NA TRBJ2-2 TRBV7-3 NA CASTPGGDITGELFF TGTGCCAGCACCCCCGGCGGGGATATCACCGGGGAGCTGTTTTTT
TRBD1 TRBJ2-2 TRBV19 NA CASSIGMGRGLAGELFF TGTGCCAGTAGTATCGGGATGGGCAGGGGGCTCGCTGGGGAGCTGTTTTTT
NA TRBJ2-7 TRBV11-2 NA CASSSTTGQVTYEQYF TGTGCCAGCAGCTCGACCACGGGGCAGGTAACCTACGAGCAGTACTTC
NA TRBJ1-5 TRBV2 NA CASSASGALSNQPQHF TGTGCCAGCAGTGCTTCGGGGGCTCTGAGCAATCAGCCCCAGCATTTT
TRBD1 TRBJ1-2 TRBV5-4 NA CASSFDRDYGYTF TGTGCCAGCAGCTTCGACAGGGACTATGGCTACACCTTC
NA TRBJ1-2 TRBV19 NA CASSIPARANYGYTF TGTGCCAGTAGTATACCAGCCAGGGCTAACTATGGCTACACCTTC
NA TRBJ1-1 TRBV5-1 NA CASSLGLSMNTEAFF TGCGCCAGCAGCTTGGGGCTCAGCATGAACACTGAAGCTTTCTTT
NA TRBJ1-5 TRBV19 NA CASSIGRSNQPQHF TGTGCCAGTAGTATAGGCCGATCCAATCAGCCCCAGCATTTT
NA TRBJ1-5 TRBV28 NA CASSTMTGNQPQHF TGTGCCAGCAGTACCATGACAGGTAATCAGCCCCAGCATTTT
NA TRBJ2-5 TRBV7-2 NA CASSMGETQYF TGTGCCAGCAGCATGGGGGAGACCCAGTACTTC
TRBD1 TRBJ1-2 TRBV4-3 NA CASSQETGAYGYTF TGCGCCAGCAGCCAGGAGACAGGGGCTTATGGCTACACCTTC
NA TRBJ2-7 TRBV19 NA CASSWRSSYEQYF TGTGCCAGTAGTTGGCGGAGCTCCTACGAGCAGTACTTC
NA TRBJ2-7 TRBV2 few CASTGIGYEQYF TGTGCCAGCACAGGGATCGGCTACGAGCAGTACTTC
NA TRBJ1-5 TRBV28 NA CASCGLGAAFNQPQHF TGTGCCAGCTGCGGTTTGGGGGCGGCATTTAATCAGCCCCAGCATTTT
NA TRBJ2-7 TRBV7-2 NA CASSLGGGGTLYEQYF TGTGCCAGCAGCCTGGGGGGCGGGGGAACTCTTTACGAGCAGTACTTC
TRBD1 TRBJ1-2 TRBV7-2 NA CASSSPGGAGGYTF TGTGCCAGCAGCTCGCCAGGGGGCGCTGGGGGCTACACCTTC
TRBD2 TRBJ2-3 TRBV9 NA CASSGGLAGSDTQYF TGTGCCAGCAGCGGGGGGCTAGCGGGGTCAGATACGCAGTATTTT
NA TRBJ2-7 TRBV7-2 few CASSLARDPAYEQYF TGTGCCAGCAGCTTAGCGAGGGACCCAGCCTACGAGCAGTACTTC
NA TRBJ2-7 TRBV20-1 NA CSARASYEQYF TGCAGTGCTAGAGCTAGCTACGAGCAGTACTTC
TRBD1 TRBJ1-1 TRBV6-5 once CASSSTGTGLNTEAFF TGTGCCAGCAGTTCCACCGGGACAGGGCTTAACACTGAAGCTTTCTTT
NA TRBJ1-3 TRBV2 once CASKESGNTIYF TGTGCCAGCAAGGAGAGTGGAAACACCATATATTTT
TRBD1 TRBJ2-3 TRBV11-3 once CASSLDQAGGGNTQYF TGTGCCAGCAGCTTAGATCAGGCAGGGGGCGGAAATACGCAGTATTTT
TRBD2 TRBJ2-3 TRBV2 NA CASRAGLHSTDTQYF TGTGCCAGCAGGGCGGGACTACATAGCACAGATACGCAGTATTTT
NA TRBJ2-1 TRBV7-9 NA CASTPSGSSYNEQFF TGTGCCAGCACCCCCTCCGGGAGCTCCTACAATGAGCAGTTCTTC
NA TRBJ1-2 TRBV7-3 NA CASGDNGYGYTF TGTGCCAGCGGCGACAATGGCTATGGCTACACCTTC
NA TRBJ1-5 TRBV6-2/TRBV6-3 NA CASSRFYNQPQHF TGTGCCAGCAGTCGATTTTACAATCAGCCCCAGCATTTT
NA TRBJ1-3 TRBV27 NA CASSLGRPDSGNTIYF TGTGCCAGCAGTTTAGGGAGGCCTGACTCTGGAAACACCATATATTTT